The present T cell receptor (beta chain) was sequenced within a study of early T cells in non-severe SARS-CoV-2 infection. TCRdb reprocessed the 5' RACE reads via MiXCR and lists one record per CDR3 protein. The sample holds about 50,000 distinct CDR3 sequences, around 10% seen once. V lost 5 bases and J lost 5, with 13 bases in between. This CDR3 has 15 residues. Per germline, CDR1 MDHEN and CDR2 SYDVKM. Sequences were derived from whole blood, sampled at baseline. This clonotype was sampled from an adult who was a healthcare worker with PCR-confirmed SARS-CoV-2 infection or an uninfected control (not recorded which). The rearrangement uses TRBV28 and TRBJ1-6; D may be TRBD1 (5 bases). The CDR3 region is CASSPSGQDNSPLHF. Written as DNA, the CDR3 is TGTGCCAGCAGTCCCTCGGGGCAGGATAATTCACCCCTCCACTTT. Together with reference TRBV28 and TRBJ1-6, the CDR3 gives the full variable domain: DVKVTQSSRYLVKRTGEKVFLECVQDMDHENMFWYRQDPGLGLRLIYFSYDVKMKEKGDIPEGYSVSREKKERFSLILESASTNQTSMYLCASSPSGQDNSPLHFGNGTRLTVT.